This note documents a single TCR beta chain sequence. The source of the sample is a study of blood T cell repertoires in COVID-19. Using immunoSEQ multiplex PCR, the repertoire was profiled, and TCRdb retains in-frame clones only, with some absent. The sample contains some 70,000 clones, approximately 86% of which appear only once. CDR3 length: 15 amino acids. In germline, CDR1 is SGDLS, CDR2 YYNGEE. V was shortened by 4 bases and J by 9 bases, with 20 bases between the two germline ends. The TCR was taken from a middle-aged man with active COVID-19. The sample comprised peripheral blood. The gene calls are TRBV9 and TRBJ2-1; the D gene is possibly TRBD1 (5 bases). The CDR3 protein is CASSPGWGQRSEQFF. CDR3 bases: TGTGCCAGCAGCCCCGGATGGGGCCAGCGCAGTGAGCAGTTCTTC.